This T cell receptor beta chain is from a study of T cell responses to AZD1222 COVID-19 vaccine. Study outcomes and limitations: Repertoire collection took place solely once the T cell response had peaked.

TCRdb's table, derived via immunoSEQ multiplex PCR, lists solely in-frame clones and lacks some. The table lists 75,000 to 100,000 clones, around nine tenths of them singletons, with under 8.5% in the top ten. V shed 8 bases and J shed 5 bases, with 12 bases lying between them. Germline V gene data show CDR1 as LGHNA and CDR2 as YSLEER. The CDR3 is made up of 13 amino acids. For this clone: The target antigen is unknown.

The rearrangement links TRBV4-3 to TRBJ2-2; D uncertain. The clonotype comes from an adult in good health. Material: peripheral blood, obtained on day 0 of AZD1222 vaccination. CDR3 DNA: TGCGCCAGCGCGAGCTGGGGAACCGGGGAGCTGTTTTTT. This codes for CASASWGTGELFF.